The clone carrying this T cell receptor (beta chain) occurred a few times. Its antigen is unknown. The data originate from a study of T cell repertoires in cytomegalovirus infection. The wider study: In public TCR beta signatures, there were indications of both CMV infection and matching HLA type. Points from the study as a whole: HLA-C-restricted CMV clonotypes gave the most frequent clonotype in two of eight donors.

TCRdb re-analysed the reads in MiXCR, keeping a single row per CDR3 protein. The profile covers roughly 350,000 distinct CDR3 sequences, with about 35% appearing a single time and around an eighth taken by the ten largest. Sequencing used cultured PBMCs, obtained from culture after CMV antigen stimulation. This receptor was taken from a human donor in good health (CMV status not recorded). Some clones in this sample may be carry-over from other donors' samples.

The CDR3 loop reads CASSLGQGGLNEQFF. CDR3 bases: TGTGCCAGCAGCTTAGGCCAGGGCGGGCTAAATGAGCAGTTCTTC. The J gene is TRBJ2-1, the V gene TRBV7-9; either TRBD1 or TRBD2 may fit D (5 bases each). V was clipped by 1 base and J by 7 bases, with 14 bases between them. The CDR3 is 15 amino acids. Germline V lookup: CDR1 SEHNR, CDR2 FQNEAQ (reference sequence).